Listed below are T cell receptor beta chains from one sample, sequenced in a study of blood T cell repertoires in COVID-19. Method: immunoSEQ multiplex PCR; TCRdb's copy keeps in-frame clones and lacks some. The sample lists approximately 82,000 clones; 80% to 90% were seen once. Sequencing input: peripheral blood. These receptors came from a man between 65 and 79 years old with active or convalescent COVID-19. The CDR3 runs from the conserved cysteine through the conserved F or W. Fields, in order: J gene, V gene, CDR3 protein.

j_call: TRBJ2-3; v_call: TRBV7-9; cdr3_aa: CASSTSGRAPDTQYF
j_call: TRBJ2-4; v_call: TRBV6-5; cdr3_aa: CASSQTSFIQYF
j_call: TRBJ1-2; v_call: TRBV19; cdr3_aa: CASNQQVDGYTF
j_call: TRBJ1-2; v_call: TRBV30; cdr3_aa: CAWNPTGYYGYTF
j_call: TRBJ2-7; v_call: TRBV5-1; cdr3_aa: CASSDGLGDEQYF
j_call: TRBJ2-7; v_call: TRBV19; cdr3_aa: CASAFRTNYEQYF
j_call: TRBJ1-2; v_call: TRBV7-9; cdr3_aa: CASSLRDRGNYGYTF
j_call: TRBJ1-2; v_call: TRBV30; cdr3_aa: CAWSAQQGGYTF
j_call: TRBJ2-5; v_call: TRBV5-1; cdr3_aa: CASSSGNGLETQYF
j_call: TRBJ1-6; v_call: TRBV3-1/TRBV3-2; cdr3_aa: CASMGPLNSPLHF
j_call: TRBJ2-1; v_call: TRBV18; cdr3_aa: CASSPAYLAGGMNEQFF
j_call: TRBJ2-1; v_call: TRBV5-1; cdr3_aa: CASPLGGRRDARNDSYNEQFF
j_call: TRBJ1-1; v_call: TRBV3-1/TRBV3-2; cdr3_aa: CASSQMGHPEAFF
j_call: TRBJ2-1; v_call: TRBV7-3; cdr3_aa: CASSRDRGNEQFF
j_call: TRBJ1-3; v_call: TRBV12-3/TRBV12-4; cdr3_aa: CASTQLSGNTIYF
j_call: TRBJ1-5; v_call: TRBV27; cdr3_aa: CASGALSQPQHF
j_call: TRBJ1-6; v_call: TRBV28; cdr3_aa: CASSVGTGAYNSPLHF
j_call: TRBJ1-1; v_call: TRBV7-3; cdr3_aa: CASSLLGSTEAFF
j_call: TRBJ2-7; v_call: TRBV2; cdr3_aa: CASSLGVQNYEQYF
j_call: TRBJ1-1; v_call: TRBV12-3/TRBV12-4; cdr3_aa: CASSLTGTEAFF
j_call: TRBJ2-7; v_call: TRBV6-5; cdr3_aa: CASAVGTGTYEQYF
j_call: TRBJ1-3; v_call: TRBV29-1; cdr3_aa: CSVGPTGDTIYF
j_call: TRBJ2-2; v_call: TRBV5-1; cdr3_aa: CASSLGGAYTGELFF
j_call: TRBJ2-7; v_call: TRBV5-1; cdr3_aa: CASSTGTGTYEQYF
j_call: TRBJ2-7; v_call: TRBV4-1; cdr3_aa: CASSVPGTHSYEQYF
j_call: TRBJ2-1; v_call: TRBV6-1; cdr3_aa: CASSDMTGGLYNEQFF
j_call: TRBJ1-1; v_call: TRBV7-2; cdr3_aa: CASSLGSGGGEAFF
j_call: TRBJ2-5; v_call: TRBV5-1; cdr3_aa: CASSWGGSRETQYF
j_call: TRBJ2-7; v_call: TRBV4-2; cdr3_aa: CASSQEGGYEQYF
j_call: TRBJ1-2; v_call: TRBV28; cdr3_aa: CASSLSAGTGVYGYTF
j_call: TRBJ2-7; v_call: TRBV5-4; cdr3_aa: CASSHGLAQSYEQYF
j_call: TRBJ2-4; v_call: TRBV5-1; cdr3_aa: CASALVGGSNIQYF
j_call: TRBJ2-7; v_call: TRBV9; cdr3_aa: CASSAGLGDNEQYF